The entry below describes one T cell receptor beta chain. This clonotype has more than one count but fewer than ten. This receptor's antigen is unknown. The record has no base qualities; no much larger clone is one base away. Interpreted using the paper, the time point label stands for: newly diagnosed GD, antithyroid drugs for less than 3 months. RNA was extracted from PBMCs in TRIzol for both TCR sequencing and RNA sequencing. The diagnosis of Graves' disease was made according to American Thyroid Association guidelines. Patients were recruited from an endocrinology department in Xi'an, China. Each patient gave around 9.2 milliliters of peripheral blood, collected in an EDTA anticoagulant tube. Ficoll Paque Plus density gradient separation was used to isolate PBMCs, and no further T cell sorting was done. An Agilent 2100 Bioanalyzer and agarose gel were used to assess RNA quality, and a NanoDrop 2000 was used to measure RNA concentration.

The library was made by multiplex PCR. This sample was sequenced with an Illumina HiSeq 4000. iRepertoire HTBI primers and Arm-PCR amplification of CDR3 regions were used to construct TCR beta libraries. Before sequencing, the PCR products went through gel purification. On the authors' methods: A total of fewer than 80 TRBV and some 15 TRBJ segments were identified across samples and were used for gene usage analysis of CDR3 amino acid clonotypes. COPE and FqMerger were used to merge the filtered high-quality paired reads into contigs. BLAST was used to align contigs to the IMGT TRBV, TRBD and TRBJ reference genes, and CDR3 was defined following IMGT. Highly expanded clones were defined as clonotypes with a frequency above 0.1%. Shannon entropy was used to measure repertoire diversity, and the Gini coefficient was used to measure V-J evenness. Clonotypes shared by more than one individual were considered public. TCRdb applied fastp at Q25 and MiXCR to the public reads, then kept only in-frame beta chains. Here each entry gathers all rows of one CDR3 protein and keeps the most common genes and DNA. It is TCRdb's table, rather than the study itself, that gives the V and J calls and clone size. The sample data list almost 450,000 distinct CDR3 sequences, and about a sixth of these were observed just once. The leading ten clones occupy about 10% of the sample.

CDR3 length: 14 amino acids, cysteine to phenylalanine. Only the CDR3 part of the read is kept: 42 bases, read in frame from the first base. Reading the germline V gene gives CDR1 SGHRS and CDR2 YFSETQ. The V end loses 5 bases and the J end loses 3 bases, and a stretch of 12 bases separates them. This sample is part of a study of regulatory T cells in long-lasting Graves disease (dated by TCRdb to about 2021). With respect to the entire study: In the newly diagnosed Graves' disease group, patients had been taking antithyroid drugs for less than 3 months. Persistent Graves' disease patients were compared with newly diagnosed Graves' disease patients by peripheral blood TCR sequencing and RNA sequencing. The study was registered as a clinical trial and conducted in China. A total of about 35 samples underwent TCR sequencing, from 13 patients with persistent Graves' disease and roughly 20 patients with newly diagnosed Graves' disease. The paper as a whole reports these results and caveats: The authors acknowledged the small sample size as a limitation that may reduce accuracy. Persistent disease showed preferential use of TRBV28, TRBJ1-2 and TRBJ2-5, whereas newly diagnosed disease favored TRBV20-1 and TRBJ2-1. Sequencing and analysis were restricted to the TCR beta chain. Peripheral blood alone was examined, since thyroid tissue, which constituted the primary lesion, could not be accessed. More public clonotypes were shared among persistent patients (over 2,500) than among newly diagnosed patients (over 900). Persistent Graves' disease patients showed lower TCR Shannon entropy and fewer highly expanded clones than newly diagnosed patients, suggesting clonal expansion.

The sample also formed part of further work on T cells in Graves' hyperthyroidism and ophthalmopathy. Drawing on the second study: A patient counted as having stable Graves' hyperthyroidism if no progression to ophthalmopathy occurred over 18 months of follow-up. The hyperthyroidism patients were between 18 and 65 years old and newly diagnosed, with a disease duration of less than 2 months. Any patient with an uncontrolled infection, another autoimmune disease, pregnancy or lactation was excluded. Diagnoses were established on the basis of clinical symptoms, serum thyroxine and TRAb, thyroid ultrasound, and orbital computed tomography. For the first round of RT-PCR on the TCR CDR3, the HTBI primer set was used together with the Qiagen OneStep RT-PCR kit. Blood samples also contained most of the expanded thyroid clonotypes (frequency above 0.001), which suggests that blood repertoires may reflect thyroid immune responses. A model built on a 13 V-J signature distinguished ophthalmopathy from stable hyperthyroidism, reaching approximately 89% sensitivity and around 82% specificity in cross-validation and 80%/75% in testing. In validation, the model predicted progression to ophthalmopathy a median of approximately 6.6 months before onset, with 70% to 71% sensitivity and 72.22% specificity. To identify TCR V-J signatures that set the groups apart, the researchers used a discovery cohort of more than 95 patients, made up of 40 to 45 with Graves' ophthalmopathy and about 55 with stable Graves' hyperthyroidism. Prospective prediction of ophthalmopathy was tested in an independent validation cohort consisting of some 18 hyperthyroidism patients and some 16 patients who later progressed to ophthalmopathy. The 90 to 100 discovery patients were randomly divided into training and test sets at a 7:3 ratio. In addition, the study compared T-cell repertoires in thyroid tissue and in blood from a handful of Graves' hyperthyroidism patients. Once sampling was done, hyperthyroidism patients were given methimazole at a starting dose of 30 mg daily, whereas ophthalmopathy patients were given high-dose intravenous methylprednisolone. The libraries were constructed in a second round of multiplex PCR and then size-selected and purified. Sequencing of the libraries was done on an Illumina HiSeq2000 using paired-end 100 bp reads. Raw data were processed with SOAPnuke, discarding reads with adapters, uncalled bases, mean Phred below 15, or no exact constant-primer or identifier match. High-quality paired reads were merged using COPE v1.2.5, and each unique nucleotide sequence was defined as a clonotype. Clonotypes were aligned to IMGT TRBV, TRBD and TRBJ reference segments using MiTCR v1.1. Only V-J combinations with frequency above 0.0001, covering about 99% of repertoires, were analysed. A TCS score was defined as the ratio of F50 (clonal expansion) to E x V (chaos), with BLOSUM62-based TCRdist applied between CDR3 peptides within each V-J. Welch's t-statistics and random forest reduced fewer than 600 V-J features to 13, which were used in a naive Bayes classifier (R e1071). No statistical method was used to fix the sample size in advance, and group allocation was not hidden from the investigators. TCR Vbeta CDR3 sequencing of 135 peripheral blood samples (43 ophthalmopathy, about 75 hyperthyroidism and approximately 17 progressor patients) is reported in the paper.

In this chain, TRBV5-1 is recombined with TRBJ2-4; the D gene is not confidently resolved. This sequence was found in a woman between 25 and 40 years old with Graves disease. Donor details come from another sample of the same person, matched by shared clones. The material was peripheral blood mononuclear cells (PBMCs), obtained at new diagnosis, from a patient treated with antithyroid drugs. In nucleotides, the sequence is TGCGCCAGCAGTCCCGAGGTCTACAAAAACATTCAGTACTTC. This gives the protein CASSPEVYKNIQYF.